The rows below give T cell receptor beta chains drawn from one sample of a study of T cell responses to AZD1222 COVID-19 vaccine. The method was immunoSEQ multiplex PCR; TCRdb's version includes in-frame clones alone and lacks a portion of them. The table shows some 98,000 clones, with over 75% occurring only once. The sample here was peripheral blood, taken on day 0 of AZD1222 vaccination. These receptors were obtained from an adult in good health. CDR3s include the opening cysteine and the closing phenylalanine or tryptophan. D genes are given only for firm matches. Clone size appears in some rows only: once, few, many, or a class for an expanded clone.

>TRBD1|.|TRBV9|TRBJ2-7
CASSERTGNLHEQYF
TGTGCCAGCAGCGAAAGGACAGGAAATTTGCACGAGCAGTACTTC
>.|.|TRBV2|TRBJ1-1
CAGVENTEAFF
TGTGCCGGAGTGGAGAACACTGAAGCTTTCTTT
>.|.|TRBV2|TRBJ2-3
CASSDRLRTDTQYF
TGTGCCAGCAGTGACAGGCTTCGCACAGATACGCAGTATTTT
>.|.|TRBV5-1|TRBJ2-7
CASSLLGSYEQYF
TGCGCCAGCAGCTTATTAGGCTCCTACGAGCAGTACTTC
>TRBD2|.|TRBV3-1/TRBV3-2|TRBJ2-1
CASSQGAGGSYNEQFF
TGTGCCAGCAGCCAAGGAGCGGGGGGGTCCTACAATGAGCAGTTCTTC
>.|.|TRBV25-1|TRBJ1-2
CASSPPGQTFLGYTF
TGTGCCAGCAGTCCCCCGGGCCAAACATTCCTTGGCTACACCTTC
>.|.|TRBV19|TRBJ1-5
CASSIPGLGNQPQHF
TGTGCCAGTAGTATTCCTGGGTTAGGAAATCAGCCCCAGCATTTT
>.|.|TRBV19|TRBJ1-2
CASTGFYGYTF
TGTGCCAGTACCGGATTTTATGGCTACACCTTC
>.|.|TRBV9|TRBJ2-3
CASSAILGDTQYF
TGTGCCAGCAGCGCCATCCTTGGGGATACGCAGTATTTT
>TRBD1|.|TRBV2|TRBJ1-1
CASSGTGGAANTEAFF
TGTGCCAGCAGTGGGACAGGGGGCGCCGCGAACACTGAAGCTTTCTTT
>TRBD1|.|TRBV19|TRBJ1-5
CASSAQGVNQPQHF
TGTGCCAGTAGCGCTCAGGGGGTCAATCAGCCCCAGCATTTT
>.|.|TRBV21-1|TRBJ1-1
CASSRRTGSRVNTEAFF
TGTGCCAGCAGCCGAAGGACAGGTAGTAGGGTGAACACTGAAGCTTTCTTT
>.|.|TRBV12-3/TRBV12-4|TRBJ2-2
CASTLLTGELFF
TGTGCCAGCACCCTTCTCACCGGGGAGCTGTTTTTT
>.|.|TRBV3-1/TRBV3-2|TRBJ2-7
CALPYLGPHFYEQYF
TGTGCTCTCCCCTACCTGGGACCGCATTTCTACGAGCAGTACTTC
>TRBD2|.|TRBV14|TRBJ2-7
CASSPRVLSGGGEQYF
TGTGCCAGCAGCCCCAGAGTACTAAGCGGGGGAGGCGAGCAGTACTTC
>TRBD1|.|TRBV5-1|TRBJ2-6
CASSPTNRGTSGSGANVLTF
TGCGCCAGCAGCCCAACTAACAGGGGAACGTCGGGCTCTGGGGCCAACGTCCTGACTTTC
>.|.|TRBV18|TRBJ1-1
CASSPVEQVVVDTEAFF
TGTGCCAGCTCACCAGTAGAACAGGTCGTAGTCGACACTGAAGCTTTCTTT
>.|.|TRBV28|TRBJ1-4
CASRGDPYGVEKLFF
TGTGCCAGCAGGGGGGACCCATACGGGGTTGAAAAACTGTTTTTT
>TRBD2|once|TRBV30|TRBJ2-3
CAWRGGRADTQYF
TGTGCCTGGCGGGGGGGCCGCGCAGATACGCAGTATTTT
>.|.|TRBV6-2/TRBV6-3|TRBJ1-4
CASSYSGSGGEKLFF
TGTGCCAGCAGTTACTCGGGCAGCGGAGGTGAAAAACTGTTTTTT
>.|.|TRBV5-6|TRBJ2-7
CASSLDLGTSYEQYF
TGTGCCAGCAGCTTGGATCTTGGCACCTCCTACGAGCAGTACTTC
>.|.|TRBV6-5|TRBJ1-6
CASRPPRGTGSPLHF
TGTGCCAGCAGACCCCCCCGGGGTACGGGTTCACCCCTCCACTTT
>.|.|TRBV5-6|TRBJ1-3
CASSAVGLSGNTIYF
TGTGCCAGCAGCGCGGTAGGGCTCTCTGGAAACACCATATATTTT
>TRBD1|.|TRBV7-9|TRBJ1-4
CASSLGTGREKLFF
TGTGCCAGCAGCTTAGGGACAGGGAGAGAAAAACTGTTTTTT
>.|.|TRBV6-5|TRBJ1-6
CASSSLAGDSPLHF
TGTGCCAGCAGTTCCCTTGCAGGAGATTCACCCCTCCACTTT
>.|.|TRBV2|TRBJ1-1
CASSERQGNTEAFF
TGTGCCAGCAGTGAAAGGCAGGGGAACACTGAAGCTTTCTTT
>.|.|TRBV19|TRBJ2-1
CASSLLSSYNEQFF
TGTGCCAGTAGTCTTTTGAGCTCCTACAATGAGCAGTTCTTC
>.|.|TRBV9|TRBJ1-1
CASSEGGARRTEAFF
TGTGCCAGCAGCGAAGGGGGGGCGAGACGCACTGAAGCTTTCTTT
>.|.|TRBV20-1|TRBJ1-5
CSASTGVRQPQHF
TGCAGTGCTAGTACCGGGGTCCGTCAGCCCCAGCATTTT
>.|.|TRBV24-1|TRBJ1-2
CATSGTGFFGYTF
TGTGCCACCAGTGGTACAGGGTTTTTTGGCTACACCTTC
>.|.|TRBV7-9|TRBJ2-1
CASIQSTQGPRENEQFF
TGTGCCAGCATCCAAAGTACACAGGGGCCGCGGGAGAATGAGCAGTTCTTC
>TRBD2|.|TRBV10-3|TRBJ2-1
CAISESGVRGGVYNEQFF
TGTGCCATCAGTGAGTCCGGGGTGCGCGGGGGAGTCTACAATGAGCAGTTCTTC
>.|.|TRBV19|TRBJ1-2
CASSPFGEPLGYTF
TGTGCCAGTAGTCCCTTCGGGGAACCGCTCGGCTACACCTTC
>.|.|TRBV29-1|TRBJ2-3
CSVVAQGTDTQYF
TGCAGCGTTGTTGCCCAAGGTACAGATACGCAGTATTTT
>.|.|TRBV14|TRBJ2-1
CASTPGYSSYNEQFF
TGTGCCAGCACCCCAGGGTATAGCTCCTACAATGAGCAGTTCTTC
>.|.|TRBV6-2/TRBV6-3|TRBJ2-1
CASSYRADNEQFF
TGTGCCAGCAGTTACAGGGCCGACAATGAGCAGTTCTTC
>TRBD2|.|TRBV2|TRBJ2-5
CASSDLKLAYQETQYF
TGTGCCAGCAGTGATTTAAAACTAGCGTACCAAGAGACCCAGTACTTC
>.|.|TRBV30|TRBJ1-5
CAWSVGGANQPQHF
TGTGCCTGGAGTGTCGGGGGGGCGAATCAGCCCCAGCATTTT
>TRBD1|.|TRBV30|TRBJ1-2
CAWIQGAIYGYTF
TGTGCCTGGATTCAGGGGGCTATCTATGGCTACACCTTC
>.|.|TRBV28|TRBJ1-1
CASSLLYSEAFF
TGTGCCAGCAGTTTATTGTATTCCGAAGCTTTCTTT
>.|.|TRBV24-1|TRBJ1-2
CATSAPGTTGGYTF
TGTGCCACCAGTGCCCCTGGGACGACGGGGGGCTACACCTTC
>.|.|TRBV6-7|TRBJ1-5
CASSDQPQHF
TGTGCCAGCAGCGATCAGCCCCAGCATTTT
>.|.|TRBV23-1|TRBJ1-1
CASRYRPTEAFF
TGCGCCAGCAGATACCGGCCCACTGAAGCTTTCTTT
>TRBD1|.|TRBV3-1/TRBV3-2|TRBJ2-1
CASSQDTGEGNEQFF
TGTGCCAGCAGCCAGGATACAGGGGAAGGGAATGAGCAGTTCTTC
>.|.|TRBV5-4|TRBJ2-3
CASSLAGASTDTQYF
TGTGCCAGCAGCTTGGCGGGGGCCTCAACAGATACGCAGTATTTT
>.|once|TRBV4-1|TRBJ2-7
CASSRGGTGSYEQYF
TGCGCCAGCAGCCGAGGAGGGACTGGCTCCTACGAGCAGTACTTC
>TRBD2|.|TRBV18|TRBJ2-1
CASSPRGLAGGQPFF
TGTGCCAGCTCACCCCGGGGACTAGCGGGGGGGCAGCCGTTCTTC
>TRBD2|.|TRBV18|TRBJ2-3
CASSPLSGDADTQYF
TGTGCCAGCTCACCACTTAGCGGGGACGCAGATACGCAGTATTTT
>TRBD1|.|TRBV5-5|TRBJ2-2
CASSLRGQSGTGELFF
TGTGCCAGCAGCCTCAGGGGGCAGAGTGGCACCGGGGAGCTGTTTTTT
>TRBD1|once|TRBV7-2|TRBJ2-1
CASSARLWGQGFNEQFF
TGTGCCAGCAGCGCGCGGTTGTGGGGACAGGGGTTCAATGAGCAGTTCTTC
>TRBD1|.|TRBV3-1/TRBV3-2|TRBJ1-2
CASSPTGGADYGYTF
TGTGCCAGCAGTCCGACAGGGGGCGCCGACTATGGCTACACCTTC
>.|.|TRBV2|TRBJ2-3
CASSSRPTITDTQYF
TGTGCCAGCAGTTCTAGGCCCACTATCACAGATACGCAGTATTTT
>.|.|TRBV5-4|TRBJ1-2
CASSLGLNYGYTF
TGTGCCAGCAGCCTGGGACTTAACTATGGCTACACCTTC
>.|once|TRBV3-1/TRBV3-2|TRBJ1-1
CASSHRDGTEAFF
TGTGCCAGCAGCCATCGGGACGGGACTGAAGCTTTCTTT